This T cell receptor beta chain derives from a study of T-cell memory formation after mild COVID-19. In the study overall: TCR clusters showed largely donor specificity.

The germline CDR1 and CDR2 sequences are SGHVS and FNYEAQ. The CDR3 has 16 amino acids. V was pared by 2 bases and J by 7 bases, with 8 bases of the junction left unmatched. TCRdb re-analysed the 5' RACE reads in MiXCR, keeping a single row per CDR3 protein. The data contain 820 or so distinct CDR3 sequences, roughly 40% of them seen just once; the ten biggest clones take up 10% to 13%. This rearrangement joins TRBV7-6 to TRBJ1-6, with 7 bases lining up with TRBD1. The sequenced sample consisted of PBMCs or a T cell subset sorted from them (not recorded which). This sequence was found in an adult who had mild COVID-19 (a few samples of this study predate the infection). Cell type and time point are not known. The CDR3: CASSLFGQTGNSPLHF. CDR3 bases: TGTGCCAGCAGCTTATTCGGCCAGACAGGGAATTCACCCCTCCACTTT.